What follows is one TCR beta chain and its context. The antigen is undetermined. Germline lookup yields CDR1 DFQATT and CDR2 SNEGSKA (reference sequence). V lost 6 bases to trimming and J lost 3 bases, with 11 bases between them. This CDR3 is 13 amino acids long. TCRdb recomputed clones from the PCR reads via MiXCR. The sample lists about 12,000 clones; around a third were seen once. These data come from a study of metastatic and nonmetastatic thyroid tumors. Study at large: Malignant thyroid and benign thyroid patients provided blood and tumor or nodule tissue whose repertoires were compared.

There were no patients who had received any treatment before thyroid surgery. The study, taken as a whole, reports: Reportedly, malignant thyroid tumors had significantly higher TCR beta diversity than benign nodules, in blood and tumor.

The genes are TRBV20-1 and TRBJ1-4; no reliable D call. The origin of this receptor is a female donor with papillary thyroid cancer or a benign thyroid nodule (not recorded which). Some clones in this sample may be carry-over from other donors' samples. Material for sequencing was tumor tissue. The CDR3 region has the DNA TGCAGTGCCACCGAGCCATCTAATGAAAAACTGTTTTTT. Protein: CSATEPSNEKLFF.